Each of the 24 T cell receptor beta chains below was sequenced from the same sample in a study of early T cells in non-severe SARS-CoV-2 infection. Via MiXCR, TCRdb re-called the 5' RACE reads, giving one row per CDR3 protein. The table lists tens of thousands of distinct CDR3 sequences, approximately 9.1% of them singletons. The sample consisted of whole blood, taken at baseline. These receptor sequences come from an adult who was a healthcare worker with PCR-confirmed SARS-CoV-2 infection or an uninfected control (not recorded which).

The gene calls are TRBV5-6 and TRBJ1-5; D is uncertain. Germline assignment: CDR1 SGHDT and CDR2 YYEEEE. This CDR3 spans 12 amino acids. V was clipped by 2 bases and J by 3 bases, with 3 bases between them. CDR3: CASSFANQPQHF. CDR3 sequence (DNA): TGTGCCAGCAGCTTTGCCAATCAGCCCCAGCATTTT.

This clonotype turned up a few times. The chain couples TRBV19 to TRBJ2-2; D uncertain. CDR1 LNHDA and CDR2 SQIVND come from the germline V gene (reference sequence). The length of the CDR3 is 14 residues. V was shortened by 2 bases and J by 3 bases, with 7 bases between the two germline ends. CDR3 DNA sequence: TGTGCCAGTAGTATATATGAGTACACCGGGGAGCTGTTTTTT. Protein: CASSIYEYTGELFF.

This clonotype was observed a handful of times. The V gene is TRBV29-1, the J gene TRBJ2-2, with D unresolved. From germline, CDR1 is SQVTM and CDR2 ANQGSEA. The CDR3 is made up of 13 amino acids. V was clipped by 4 bases and J by 4 bases, with 10 bases between them. In DNA, the CDR3 is TGCAGCGTTGGGGGATTGGGCACCGGGGAGCTGTTTTTT. Translated, it gives CSVGGLGTGELFF.

This clonotype was seen repeatedly, ten times or more. V and J are TRBV12-3 or TRBV12-4 and TRBJ2-7; D is possibly TRBD1 (5 bases). Trimming took 6 bases from V and 3 from J, leaving 12 bases between them. The CDR3 runs to 13 residues. The CDR3 loop reads CASSRTRVYEQYF. CDR3 DNA: TGTGCCAGCAGCCGGACAAGGGTCTACGAGCAGTACTTC.

The count of this clonotype is one. The chain combines TRBV5-1 with TRBJ2-1; 7 bases align to TRBD2. This CDR3 has 15 amino acids. With V trimmed by 2 bases and J by 4 bases, 6 bases remained unmatched. Germline V CDR1 and CDR2: SGHRS, YFSETQ. The CDR3 reads CASSFGASGYNEQFF. CDR3 DNA sequence: TGCGCCAGCAGCTTCGGCGCTAGCGGATACAATGAGCAGTTCTTC.

This clonotype was seen more than once but under ten times. V is TRBV20-1 and J is TRBJ2-7; D possibly corresponds to TRBD1 (5 bases). The V end was cut by 2 bases, the J end by 4 bases, with 18 bases between. CDR3 length: 15 residues. CDR1 DFQATT and CDR2 SNEGSKA come from the germline V gene (reference sequence). CDR3 region: CSARLVALGVYEQYF. The DNA of the CDR3 is TGCAGTGCTAGATTGGTTGCCCTAGGGGTATACGAGCAGTACTTC.

This clonotype was seen ten or more times. The CDR3 protein is CASRSPGQGGNQPQHF. The CDR3 DNA reads TGTGCCAGCAGATCTCCGGGACAGGGGGGCAATCAGCCCCAGCATTTT. This chain connects TRBV6-2 or TRBV6-3 to TRBJ1-5; 11 nucleotides align to TRBD1. The length of the CDR3 is 16 residues. V was clipped by 6 bases and J by 2 bases; unmatched bases: 6. Germline CDR1 MNHEY, CDR2 SVGEGT.

This clonotype was seen at least ten times. J is TRBJ1-1 and V is TRBV11-2, with D perhaps matching TRBD1 (5 bases). V was pared by 0 bases and J by 6 bases, with 11 bases between. Germline CDR1 SGHAT, CDR2 FQNNGV. The CDR3 runs to 14 residues. The CDR3: CASSLDFGAAEAFF. The CDR3 DNA reads TGTGCCAGCAGCTTAGACTTCGGGGCCGCTGAAGCTTTCTTT.

This clonotype was counted at least ten times. The V gene is TRBV10-3, the J gene TRBJ2-3, with D uncertain. V was pared by 2 bases and J by 1 base, with 1 base between. CDR1 and CDR2 from the germline V gene are ENHRY and SYGVKD. The CDR3 runs 12 residues. CDR3 sequence (DNA): TGTGCCATCAGTGAGGGCACAGATACGCAGTATTTT. Translated: CAISEGTDTQYF.

DNA for the CDR3: TGTGCCAGCAGTTCCAAGGGGCATAGCAATCAGCCCCAGCATTTT. It encodes CASSSKGHSNQPQHF. V usage is TRBV12-3 or TRBV12-4 and J usage is TRBJ1-5; tentatively, D is TRBD1 (5 bases). The CDR3 totals 15 residues. Deletions cut 4 bases from V and 0 bases from J, with 10 bases between.

The sample holds many counts of this clonotype. The V gene is TRBV7-2, the J gene TRBJ1-2; D is perhaps TRBD1 (5 bases). V was cut by 5 bases and J by 4 bases, with 17 bases left in between. This CDR3 is 15 amino acids long. Germline lookup yields CDR1 SGHTA and CDR2 FQGNSA. This chain's CDR3 is CASSVGTHGSYGYTF. The CDR3 nucleotides read TGTGCCAGCAGCGTCGGGACCCACGGTAGCTATGGCTACACCTTC.

The chain links TRBV5-1 to TRBJ2-7; 7 bases map to TRBD1. This CDR3 has 18 residues. The V and J ends lost 4 bases and 3 bases, in that order; junction bases with no gene match: 19. Germline V gene data show CDR1 as SGHRS and CDR2 as YFSETQ. CDR3 DNA: TGCGCCAGCAGCCGGACCGCCTATTCCGGGACAGCACACTACGAGCAGTACTTC. It encodes CASSRTAYSGTAHYEQYF. The full variable domain, rest sourced from reference TRBV5-1 and TRBJ2-7, is KAGVTQTPRYLIKTRGQQVTLSCSPISGHRSVSWYQQTPGQGLQFLFEYFSETQRNKGNFPGRFSGRQFSNSRSEMNVSTLELGDSALYLCASSRTAYSGTAHYEQYFGPGTRLTVT.

This clonotype was counted between two and nine times. This chain joins TRBV20-1 and TRBJ2-7; D is unresolved. Germline lookup yields CDR1 DFQATT and CDR2 SNEGSKA (reference sequence). Trimming left V 3 bases short and J 3 bases short, with 21 bases between. The CDR3 spans 16 residues. CDR3 DNA: TGCAGTGCTAGTCGATCACAAGGTTCCGTAATCTACGAGCAGTACTTC. Residues: CSASRSQGSVIYEQYF.

This clonotype was seen a handful of times. The chain combines TRBV7-8 with TRBJ2-5, with D unresolved. The germline V and J ends were trimmed by 1 base and 5 bases, with 11 bases remaining between them. The CDR3 covers 14 residues. Per germline, CDR1 SGHVS and CDR2 FQNEAQ. CDR3: CASSLGFLGETQYF. The CDR3 nucleotides are TGTGCCAGCAGCTTAGGCTTCCTCGGGGAGACCCAGTACTTC.

This clonotype has more than one count but fewer than ten. The CDR3, as DNA: TGTGCCAGCAGCAACCGGGACAGGGGAGAAGATACGCAGTATTTT. This sequence encodes CASSNRDRGEDTQYF. The rearrangement joins TRBV5-5 to TRBJ2-3; 10 bases map to TRBD1. Germline trimming cut 4 bases from V and 5 bases from J; bases unmatched to any gene: 7. Germline assignment: CDR1 SGHKS and CDR2 YYEKEE (reference sequence). The CDR3 extends over 15 amino acids.

In this sample, this clonotype turned up a few times. The chain carries TRBV7-9 and TRBJ1-4; 10 nucleotides align to TRBD1. In germline, CDR1 is SEHNR, CDR2 FQNEAQ (reference sequence). CDR3 length equals 12 residues. V trimming: 10 bases; J trimming: 6 bases; junction bases outside the gene matches: 2. The CDR3: CATDRGDEKLFF. DNA of the CDR3: TGTGCCACGGACAGGGGGGATGAAAAACTGTTTTTT.

CDR3 amino acids: CATSTFTGTANTGELFF. In DNA form, the CDR3 reads TGTGCCACCAGCACATTTACCGGGACAGCAAACACCGGGGAGCTGTTTTTT. The chain is built from TRBV24-1 and TRBJ2-2; 7 bases map to TRBD1. V shed 7 bases and J 2 bases; nucleotides not matched to a gene: 12. The CDR3 is 17 amino acids. CDR1 is KGHDR, CDR2 SFDVKD, per germline.

This clonotype was found a few times. The chain joins TRBV7-3 to TRBJ2-2, with D tentatively TRBD1 (6 bases). Trimming stripped 6 bases from V and 6 bases from J, with 14 bases between. The CDR3 spans 14 residues. Germline V lookup: CDR1 SGHTA, CDR2 FQGTGA. Here the CDR3 reads CASRPTGIAGELFF. CDR3 coding DNA: TGTGCCAGCAGACCTACAGGGATCGCCGGGGAGCTGTTTTTT. The full variable domain, completed using reference TRBV7-3 and TRBJ2-2, is GAGVSQTPSNKVTEKGKYVELRCDPISGHTALYWYRQSLGQGPEFLIYFQGTGAADDSGLPNDRFFAVRPEGSVSTLKIQRTERGDSAVYLCASRPTGIAGELFFGEGSRLTVL.

This clonotype showed up many times. V gene TRBV12-3 or TRBV12-4 combines with J gene TRBJ1-5; no definite D call. The CDR3 loop spans 15 amino acids. Between the trimmed V and J ends, which lost 1 base and 0 bases, there was a span of 7 bases. The CDR3 DNA follows: TGTGCCAGCAGTTTAGGAGGGAATAGCAATCAGCCCCAGCATTTT. This encodes CASSLGGNSNQPQHF.

This clonotype appeared many times. The chain couples TRBV6-5 to TRBJ2-6; D gene unclear. The V gene lost 6 bases and the J gene lost 0 bases, with 3 bases spanning the gap. The CDR3 is 13 amino acids. Germline values: CDR1 MNHEY, CDR2 SVGAGI. In DNA, the CDR3 is TGTGCCAGCAGGACCTCTGGGGCCAACGTCCTGACTTTC. It is translated as CASRTSGANVLTF.

This clonotype was detected ten times or more. This chain's CDR3 is CSVADRFNQPQHF. The CDR3 DNA reads TGCAGCGTAGCCGACAGGTTCAATCAGCCCCAGCATTTT. The rearrangement uses TRBV29-1 and TRBJ1-5; maybe TRBD1 (6 bases). This CDR3 has 13 residues. Germline lookup yields CDR1 SQVTM and CDR2 ANQGSEA. Between the trimmed V and J ends, which lost 6 bases and 3 bases, there was a span of 12 bases.

This clonotype was seen ten or more times. CDR3 protein: CASSLVLAGAGANVLTF. CDR3 coding DNA: TGCGCCAGCAGCTTGGTTCTAGCGGGAGCTGGGGCCAACGTCCTGACTTTC. The V and J genes are TRBV5-1 and TRBJ2-6, with TRBD2 matching over 10 bases. The CDR3 contains 17 residues. Unmatched junction bases numbered 2, after V lost 0 bases and J lost 2 bases. The germline V gene encodes CDR1 SGHRS and CDR2 YFSETQ. The full variable domain, its missing parts supplied by reference TRBV5-1 and TRBJ2-6, is KAGVTQTPRYLIKTRGQQVTLSCSPISGHRSVSWYQQTPGQGLQFLFEYFSETQRNKGNFPGRFSGRQFSNSRSEMNVSTLELGDSALYLCASSLVLAGAGANVLTFGAGSRLTVL.

This clonotype was seen at least ten times. The J gene is TRBJ2-7, the V gene TRBV25-1; either TRBD1 or TRBD2 may supply D (5 bases each). V gave up 5 bases and J gave up 7 bases, with 15 bases separating them. CDR1 MGHDK and CDR2 SYGVNS come from the germline V gene. The CDR3 loop spans 13 amino acids. This chain's CDR3 is CASSRDPTREQYF. DNA of the CDR3: TGTGCCAGCAGTCGGGACCCCACGCGTGAGCAGTACTTC.

The J gene is TRBJ1-2, the V gene TRBV29-1; 7 nucleotides match TRBD1. V shed 1 base and J 3 bases; nucleotides not matched to a gene: 8. Germline V gives CDR1 SQVTM, CDR2 ANQGSEA. The CDR3 contains 15 residues. DNA for the CDR3: TGCAGCGTTGAAGGACAGGGCGATACCCACTATGGCTACACCTTC. Its translation: CSVEGQGDTHYGYTF.